The present T cell receptor (beta chain) was sequenced within a study of T cells in Graves' hyperthyroidism and ophthalmopathy. The TCR beta CDR3 regions underwent amplification using RNA transcripts as the source. Carried out on the TCR CDR3, a first-round RT-PCR used the HTBI primer set. TCRdb redid the calling of the multiplex PCR reads with MiXCR, one entry per CDR3 protein. Among over 400,000 distinct CDR3 sequences, approximately 22% were seen once, and the ten largest hold around 50%. CDR3 length: 13 residues. V lost 4 bases to trimming and J lost 2 bases, with 8 bases between them. Per the germline V gene, CDR1 is MNHEY and CDR2 is SVGAGI. Lactation, pregnancy, other autoimmune disease or uncontrolled infection led to exclusion of patients. Thyroid ultrasound and orbital computed tomography, with clinical symptoms and serum thyroxine and TRAb, informed diagnoses.

This receptor was obtained from a woman in her 70s with Graves' ophthalmopathy. This rearrangement joins TRBV6-5 to TRBJ1-2, with a tentative D call TRBD1 (5 bases). Sequenced sample: blood. Written as DNA, the CDR3 is TGTGCCAGCAGTTGGGCAGGGAACTATGGCTACACCTTC. This translates into CASSWAGNYGYTF.